This T cell receptor beta chain was captured by sequencing in a study of vaccination and CD4 T cells after COVID-19. The study sequenced cultured CD4+ T cell DNA using the Oncomine TCR Beta short-read assay. In TCRdb, the PCR reads were re-called with MiXCR into one record per CDR3 protein. The repertoire holds about 6,900 distinct CDR3 sequences, with around 25% as singletons. The CDR3 is made up of 15 amino acids. V shed 5 bases and J shed 5 bases, with 19 bases lying between them. The germline V gene encodes CDR1 MNHEY and CDR2 SMNVEV (reference sequence). The treatment: approximately 9-day PBMC culture with coronavirus spike peptide pools or control peptides (ViraFEST assay). Unexposed donor CD4+ T cells predated the COVID-19 pandemic, collected 2011-2018. Points on this clonotype: Its antigen is unknown.

The receptor comes from a human donor in good health. The V call is TRBV27, the J call TRBJ2-7, with D possibly TRBD2 on 5 matching bases. The sequencing input was CD4+ T cells from blood, cultured in vitro. CDR3 sequence: CASSRLAGSWDEQYF. CDR3 nucleotide sequence: TGTGCCAGCAGTAGATTGGCGGGTAGCTGGGACGAGCAGTACTTC.